A selection of T cell receptor beta chains follows, all from one sample in a study of control samples from healthy donors and cancer patients. Clones were sequenced by immunoSEQ multiplex PCR, and TCRdb holds only the in-frame ones, with some missing. The table includes about 94,000 clones, 90% detected once. Material for sequencing was blood. Receptor source: a woman aged 18-29 years in good health. CDR3s include the opening cysteine and the closing phenylalanine or tryptophan. The order of the fields is V gene, J gene, D gene, clone size, CDR3 DNA, CDR3 protein. A D gene is named only where the DNA matches it firmly. Only part of the rows carry a size: once, few, many, or a class if the clone is expanded.

>TRBV19|TRBJ2-2|.|.
TGTGCCAGTACTGCCCTGGACACCGGGGAGCTGTTTTTT
CASTALDTGELFF
>TRBV13|TRBJ2-1|.|.
TGTGCCAGCAGCTTAACTCCCCTCCGGGGCTACAATGAGCAGTTCTTC
CASSLTPLRGYNEQFF
>TRBV18|TRBJ1-4|TRBD1|few
TGTGCCAGCTCAACGGGACAGGGGGACGAAAAACTGTTTTTT
CASSTGQGDEKLFF
>TRBV19|TRBJ1-2|.|.
TGTGCCAGTAGTGTGGGAGGTGGTACTGGCTATGGCTACACCTTC
CASSVGGGTGYGYTF
>TRBV6-5|TRBJ1-5|.|.
TGTGCCAGCAGGTCCCAGGGGACGCTTAATCAGCCCCAGCATTTT
CASRSQGTLNQPQHF
>TRBV6-5|TRBJ1-2|.|.
TGTGCCAGCAGAAAACTGGACGCTGGCTATGGCTACACCTTC
CASRKLDAGYGYTF
>TRBV9|TRBJ1-4|TRBD1|.
TGTGCCAGCAGCGGAGCCGGGACAGGGAGTGAAAAACTGTTTTTT
CASSGAGTGSEKLFF
>TRBV7-3|TRBJ1-1|.|once
TGTGCCAGCAGCCGGACCGGTAACACTGAAGCTTTCTTT
CASSRTGNTEAFF
>TRBV7-2|TRBJ1-3|.|.
TGTGCCAGCAGCTTAGTCACCACTGGAAACACCATATATTTT
CASSLVTTGNTIYF
>TRBV5-1|TRBJ2-7|.|.
TGCGCCAGCAGCTTGGCCGGGCAAAGGGGACGGGGGTACGAGCAGTACTTC
CASSLAGQRGRGYEQYF
>TRBV10-2|TRBJ1-2|TRBD1|.
TGCGCCAGCAGAACCGGGACAGGAGCTAACTATGGCTACACCTTC
CASRTGTGANYGYTF
>TRBV19|TRBJ1-5|.|few
TGTGCCAGTAGTTCTTCGCGGAGGGGCAATGCTCAGCCCCAGCATTTT
CASSSSRRGNAQPQHF
>TRBV18|TRBJ1-2|.|.
TGTGCCAGCTCACCACAGGGGACCTATGGCTACACCTTC
CASSPQGTYGYTF
>TRBV11-2|TRBJ2-3|.|once
TGTGCCAGCAGCTTAATGAGTTTCGGGACAGATACGCAGTATTTT
CASSLMSFGTDTQYF
>TRBV11-3|TRBJ2-7|TRBD1|.
TGTGCCAGCAGCGGGACAGGGGAGCCCTACGAGCAGTACTTC
CASSGTGEPYEQYF
>TRBV19|TRBJ2-7|.|.
TGTGCCAGTGGCCGGGCGGGGAGCACCTACGAGCAGTACTTC
CASGRAGSTYEQYF
>TRBV6-5|TRBJ1-2|.|.
TGTGCCATCAAGTCCGGGGGCGCGGGCTATGGCTACACCTTC
CAIKSGGAGYGYTF
>TRBV6-5|TRBJ2-5|TRBD1|.
TGTGCCAGCCGATATACAGGGGACAGGGAAGAGACCCAGTACTTC
CASRYTGDREETQYF
>TRBV27|TRBJ2-1|TRBD1|.
TGTGCCAGCAGTTCATTCCGGGACAGGGATTTTAATGAGCAGTTCTTC
CASSSFRDRDFNEQFF
>TRBV12-3/TRBV12-4|TRBJ2-1|TRBD2|.
TGTGCCAGCACGGGACTAGAAGGCCTCTCGTTCTTC
CASTGLEGLSFF
>TRBV11-3|TRBJ2-5|TRBD1|.
TGTGCCAGCAGCGCAAGACAGGGGGCACGGGAGACCCAGTACTTC
CASSARQGARETQYF
>TRBV9|TRBJ2-2|.|.
TGTGCCAGCAGCCCGAGGGGCAGGAACACCGGGGAGCTGTTTTTT
CASSPRGRNTGELFF
>TRBV6-5|TRBJ2-7|.|.
TGTGCCAGCAGTTACTCGGGTACAGACTACGAGCAGTACTTC
CASSYSGTDYEQYF
>TRBV7-9|TRBJ2-5|TRBD2|.
TGTGCCAGCGAGACTAGCGGGGGAGAGACCCAGTACTTC
CASETSGGETQYF
>TRBV2|TRBJ1-2|TRBD1|.
TGTGCCAGCAGCCAGACAGGGGGCCTCTATGGCTACACCTTC
CASSQTGGLYGYTF
>TRBV6-1|TRBJ2-3|.|.
TGTGCCAGCAGTGAAGCTTTAGATACGCAGTATTTT
CASSEALDTQYF
>TRBV6-5|TRBJ2-7|TRBD2|.
TGTGCCAGCAAGATTAGGGACGGGGGGACCGAGCAGTACTTC
CASKIRDGGTEQYF
>TRBV20-1|TRBJ2-3|TRBD2|.
TGCAGTGCTAGTGGCATTCTAGCGGGGGAGCAAACTAGTTTCACAGATACGCAGTATTTT
CSASGILAGEQTSFTDTQYF
>TRBV19|TRBJ2-2|TRBD1|few
TGTGCCAGTACCCTCCTGGGACAGGGAAACACCGGGGAGCTGTTTTTT
CASTLLGQGNTGELFF
>TRBV5-1|TRBJ1-1|.|.
TGCGCCAGCGGAGGGGGGAACACTGAAGCTTTCTTT
CASGGGNTEAFF
>TRBV10-2|TRBJ1-6|TRBD1|.
TGCGCCAGCAGTGGGGACAGCTACGCAGGATCACCCCTCCACTTT
CASSGDSYAGSPLHF
>TRBV27|TRBJ2-1|.|.
TGTGCCAGCAGTCCAAGACGGGGCAGGGCGGATGAGCAGTTCTTC
CASSPRRGRADEQFF
>TRBV19|TRBJ1-3|.|.
TGTGCCAGTAGTATCGGGGGAAACACCATATATTTT
CASSIGGNTIYF
>TRBV27|TRBJ1-4|.|.
TGTGCCAGCAGACCCCCACCGTTAGACAGCCTTAATGAAAAACTGTTTTTT
CASRPPPLDSLNEKLFF
>TRBV13|TRBJ1-2|TRBD1|many
TGTGCCAGCAGCCCCACTCGTTCGACAGGGGGCGATGGCTACACCTTC
CASSPTRSTGGDGYTF
>TRBV6-5|TRBJ2-7|.|.
TGTGCCAGCAGTTACTCGAGGGGGGGCTACGAGCAGTACTTC
CASSYSRGGYEQYF
>TRBV5-4|TRBJ1-1|.|.
TGTGCCAGCAGCTGGGGGGACGGACTGAACACTGAAGCTTTCTTT
CASSWGDGLNTEAFF
>TRBV12-3/TRBV12-4|TRBJ1-2|.|.
TGTGCCAGCAGTTCTGGTCCCTGGGGCTACACCTTC
CASSSGPWGYTF
>TRBV18|TRBJ1-6|.|.
TGTGCCAGCTCCGACAGTTATAATTCACCCCTCCACTTT
CASSDSYNSPLHF
>TRBV19|TRBJ1-1|.|.
TGTGCCAGTAGTTTCGGGGGAGGGGCTGAAGCTTTCTTT
CASSFGGGAEAFF
>TRBV3-1/TRBV3-2|TRBJ2-7|.|.
TGTGCCAGCAGCCACGAGAGGGGCGGGTACGAGCAGTACTTC
CASSHERGGYEQYF
>TRBV6-1|TRBJ1-5|.|.
TGTGCCAGCAGTGAAGCTCCCTCCCAGCCCCAGCATTTT
CASSEAPSQPQHF
>TRBV7-9|TRBJ1-1|.|.
TGTGCCAGCAGCTCTACCTCAAGCGGGACGAACACTGAAGCTTTCTTT
CASSSTSSGTNTEAFF
>TRBV4-1|TRBJ2-2|.|.
TGCGCCAGCAGCCGGTCGGGAGTCGGGGAGCTGTTTTTT
CASSRSGVGELFF
>TRBV7-9|TRBJ1-1|.|.
TGTGCCAGCAGCTTAGTGGACTCTCGAAGGGCTTTCTTT
CASSLVDSRRAFF
>TRBV3-1/TRBV3-2|TRBJ2-3|.|few
TGTGCCAGCAGCCCACAGGGTCGCACGCAGTATTTT
CASSPQGRTQYF
>TRBV2|TRBJ1-2|TRBD1|.
TGTGCCAGCAGTGTCTCTTCTAACAGGGGCGCAGGTGGCTACACCTTC
CASSVSSNRGAGGYTF
>TRBV29-1|TRBJ1-3|.|.
TGCAGCGGGAGCGTAACCTCTGGAAACACCATATATTTT
CSGSVTSGNTIYF
>TRBV7-8|TRBJ2-3|.|.
TGTGCCAGCATCCTAATCCCTGGCACAGATACGCAGTATTTT
CASILIPGTDTQYF
>TRBV6-5|TRBJ1-3|.|.
TGTGCCAGCAGTTACTCGATCCCGGCGGGCACCATATATTTT
CASSYSIPAGTIYF
>TRBV2|TRBJ1-6|TRBD1|.
TGTGCCAGCAGTGCGACAGGGAATTCACCCCTCCACTTT
CASSATGNSPLHF
>TRBV6-6|TRBJ1-1|.|.
TGTGCCAGCAGTTACTCGAGGGGCGGGAACACTGAAGCTTTCTTT
CASSYSRGGNTEAFF
>TRBV5-8|TRBJ1-2|.|.
TGTGCCAGCAGCTTGGGCGGGCTCGGGGGCTACACCTTC
CASSLGGLGGYTF
>TRBV5-1|TRBJ2-5|.|.
TGCGCCAGCAGCTGGGGTGGCGGACCTCAAGAGACCCAGTACTTC
CASSWGGGPQETQYF